This T cell receptor beta chain stems from a study of T cell repertoires in cytomegalovirus infection. With respect to this clonotype: No antigen is known for it.

The CDR3 runs to 17 residues. The V and J ends lost 3 bases and 0 bases respectively, with 17 bases between them. Germline loops: CDR1 LNHDA, CDR2 SQIVND (reference sequence). TCRdb ran MiXCR on the reads and lists one entry per CDR3 protein. The data contain 70,000 to 85,000 distinct CDR3 sequences, 40% of them seen just once; the ten biggest clones take up 90% to 95%. The V and J genes are TRBV19 and TRBJ1-1; no firm D call. Sequences were derived from CD8+ T cells from cultured PBMCs, sampled from culture after CMV antigen stimulation. The sequence was collected from a human donor in good health (CMV status not recorded). Some clones in this sample may be carry-over from other donors' samples. This chain's CDR3 is CASSMGGQAFVNTEAFF. CDR3 nucleotides: TGTGCCAGTAGTATGGGTGGGCAGGCCTTCGTGAACACTGAAGCTTTCTTT.